This TCR beta chain stems from a study of blood T cell repertoires in COVID-19. The overall study: Italy, Spain and the United States were the sources of the convalescent and acute COVID-19 samples.

The V end lost 2 bases, the J end lost 7 bases, and 5 bases lay between the germline ends. Germline CDR1 MNHEY, CDR2 SVGAGI. The CDR3 consists of 12 residues. Assay used: immunoSEQ multiplex PCR; TCRdb lists only in-frame clones, some missing. This table holds about 120,000 clones, 80% to 85% found once. The chain uses TRBV6-5 and TRBJ2-2; a possible D gene is TRBD1 (5 bases). The specimen was PBMCs or T cells enriched from blood (not recorded which). The TCR comes from a woman in her thirties who had recovered from COVID-19. Written as DNA, the CDR3 is TGTGCCAGCAGTTACAGGGGCGGGGAGCTGTTTTTT. Encoded protein: CASSYRGGELFF.